These 17 T cell receptor beta chains were sequenced from one sample in a study of CD4 T cells in relation to SARS-CoV-2 and coronaviruses. CD4+ T cells from unexposed donors were obtained before the COVID-19 pandemic (2011-2018). After roughly 9 days of culture, CD4+ T cells were isolated. These TCRs' antigens remain unknown. The method was immunoSEQ multiplex PCR; TCRdb's version includes in-frame clones alone and lacks a portion of them. The sample carries tens of thousands of clones, 60% to 85% recorded once. Sequences were obtained from CD4+ T cells from PBMCs, cultured in vitro. These receptors were obtained from a human donor in good health.

The chain employs TRBV24-1 and TRBJ1-5; D is uncertain. Germline V CDR1 and CDR2: KGHDR, SFDVKD. The CDR3 loop spans 17 amino acids. The V and J ends lost 1 base and 2 bases respectively, with 14 bases between them. DNA for the CDR3: TGTGCCACCAGTGATTTATTTGCAAAGCTGGGCAATCAGCCCCAGCATTTT. This encodes CATSDLFAKLGNQPQHF.

The chain links TRBV3-1 (or the pseudogene TRBV3-2) to TRBJ2-4; 11 bases match TRBD2. V was pared by 4 bases and J by 7 bases, with 9 bases of the junction left unmatched. In germline, CDR1 is LGHDT, CDR2 YNNKEL (reference sequence). This CDR3 has 16 amino acids. The CDR3 nucleotides are TGTGCCAGCAGCCCCTCAACTAGCGGGAGTCGGAACATTCAGTACTTC. It codes for CASSPSTSGSRNIQYF.

This chain links TRBV9 with TRBJ1-5; D uncertain. Looked up from germline, CDR1 is SGDLS and CDR2 is YYNGEE. V dropped 1 base and J dropped 3 bases, with 11 bases sitting between them. The length of the CDR3 is 15 residues. The chain's CDR3 is CASSVSTDVNQPQHF. The CDR3 DNA is TGTGCCAGCAGCGTAAGCACGGACGTCAATCAGCCCCAGCATTTT.

This clone has just one count. This sequence joins TRBV9 and TRBJ2-2; D is unclear. CDR1 is SGDLS and CDR2 is YYNGEE in the germline V gene. Trimming cost V 4 bases and J 0 bases, with 10 bases left between them. The length of the CDR3 is 15 residues. The CDR3 spells CASSPRYANTGELFF. The CDR3 DNA reads TGTGCCAGCAGCCCGAGATACGCGAACACCGGGGAGCTGTTTTTT.

The V and J genes are TRBV28 and TRBJ2-2; D not certain. This CDR3 is built from 13 residues. V was cut by 2 bases and J by 4 bases, with 5 bases left in between. Germline V lookup: CDR1 MDHEN, CDR2 SYDVKM. The CDR3 nucleotides read TGTGCCAGCAGTTTACGGAGCACCGGGGAGCTGTTTTTT. Protein product: CASSLRSTGELFF. Full variable domain (outside the CDR3, taken from reference TRBV28 and TRBJ2-2): DVKVTQSSRYLVKRTGEKVFLECVQDMDHENMFWYRQDPGLGLRLIYFSYDVKMKEKGDIPEGYSVSREKKERFSLILESASTNQTSMYLCASSLRSTGELFFGEGSRLTVL.

The chain carries TRBV2 and TRBJ1-1; no clear D gene. This CDR3 has 15 residues. Germline V lookup: CDR1 SNHLY, CDR2 FYNNEI. V was cut by 7 bases and J by 0 bases, with 15 bases left in between. In nucleotides, the CDR3 is TGTGCCAGCACGGTGGACTCCACCCTGAACACTGAAGCTTTCTTT. It specifies CASTVDSTLNTEAFF.

V and J are TRBV6-5 and TRBJ1-1; TRBD1 matches 7 bases. Unmatched junction bases numbered 6, after V lost 2 bases and J lost 3 bases. The CDR3 sequence is 15 residues long. Germline CDR1 reads MNHEY; CDR2 reads SVGAGI. The CDR3 DNA is TGTGCCAGCAGTTACGATGCCAGGGGGGACACTGAAGCTTTCTTT. This translates into CASSYDARGDTEAFF.

V is TRBV2 and J is TRBJ2-2; D possibly corresponds to TRBD1 (5 bases). The CDR3 length is 14 residues. V was shortened by 7 bases and J by 1 base, with 10 bases between the two germline ends. Germline CDR1 is SNHLY and CDR2 is FYNNEI. CDR3 residues: CASKGAVNTGELFF. In DNA, the CDR3 is TGTGCCAGCAAAGGGGCAGTGAACACCGGGGAGCTGTTTTTT.

The V call is TRBV30, the J call TRBJ2-4; no firm D call. Germline assignment: CDR1 GTSNPN and CDR2 SVGIG (reference sequence). The CDR3 loop spans 17 amino acids. The ends were cut back, 1 base at V and 0 bases at J, with 16 bases in the middle. The CDR3 reads CAWSALERKLAKNIQYF. The CDR3 DNA follows: TGTGCCTGGAGTGCCCTAGAGCGAAAGCTAGCCAAAAACATTCAGTACTTC.

The V and J genes are TRBV19 and TRBJ1-6; weak D call: TRBD1 (5 bases). The V and J ends lost 8 bases and 7 bases respectively, with 24 bases between them. The CDR3 covers 17 residues. Per the germline V gene, CDR1 is LNHDA and CDR2 is SQIVND (reference sequence). Here the CDR3 DNA reads TGTGCCAGTGCGACCCCAGACCGGGGGAGGGAAAATTCACCCCTCCACTTT. Its protein is CASATPDRGRENSPLHF.

V usage is TRBV25-1 and J usage is TRBJ2-5; D is possibly TRBD2 (5 bases). The germline V and J ends were trimmed by 4 bases and 0 bases, with 9 bases remaining between them. Germline lookup yields CDR1 MGHDK and CDR2 SYGVNS. This CDR3 is built from 14 residues. CDR3 region: CASSADFNQETQYF. CDR3 coding DNA: TGTGCCAGCAGTGCGGACTTTAACCAAGAGACCCAGTACTTC.

This chain's CDR3 is CASSYSTGGRGYEQYF. In DNA form, the CDR3 reads TGTGCCAGCAGTTACTCGACCGGGGGCCGGGGCTACGAGCAGTACTTC. V and J are TRBV6-5 and TRBJ2-7; perhaps D is TRBD1 or TRBD2 (6 bases each). Trimming left V 0 bases short and J 3 bases short, with 15 bases between. The CDR3 extends over 16 amino acids. Germline CDR1 and CDR2: MNHEY and SVGAGI.

This clone was observed a single time. The chain couples TRBV19 to TRBJ1-1; TRBD1 agrees at 10 bases. Germline CDR1 reads LNHDA; CDR2 reads SQIVND (reference sequence). The CDR3 totals 15 residues. V shed 1 base and J 7 bases; nucleotides not matched to a gene: 6. CDR3 nucleotide sequence: TGTGCCAGTAGTATAGGACAGGGGGCTTTCGGTGAAGCTTTCTTT. Its translation: CASSIGQGAFGEAFF. The full variable domain, with the rest looked up from reference TRBV19 and TRBJ1-1, is DGGITQSPKYLFRKEGQNVTLSCEQNLNHDAMYWYRQDPGQGLRLIYYSQIVNDFQKGDIAEGYSVSREKKESFPLTVTSAQKNPTAFYLCASSIGQGAFGEAFFGQGTRLTVV.

This chain links TRBV4-1 with TRBJ1-3; 7 bases are shared with TRBD1. The J segment lost 3 bases and the V segment lost 2 bases, leaving 1 base of the junction unmatched. CDR3 size: 14 residues. Germline V lookup: CDR1 MGHRA, CDR2 YSYEKL. The CDR3 nucleotides read TGCGCCAGCAGCCAACAGGGGGTTGGAAACACCATATATTTT. This gives the protein CASSQQGVGNTIYF.

V is TRBV5-1 and J is TRBJ2-6, with D maybe TRBD1 (6 bases). The ends were cut back, 4 bases at V and 2 bases at J, with 10 bases in the middle. This CDR3 has 15 amino acids. CDR1 is SGHRS, CDR2 YFSETQ, per germline. Written as DNA, the CDR3 is TGCGCCAGCAGCCCTCAGGGGACTGGGGCCAACGTCCTGACTTTC. Translating gives CASSPQGTGANVLTF.

This chain uses TRBV28 with TRBJ1-2; no definite D call. Trimming removed 1 base from V and 5 bases from J, with 20 bases in between. The CDR3 runs to 17 residues. Germline CDR1 MDHEN, CDR2 SYDVKM. In DNA form, the CDR3 reads TGTGCCAGCAGTTTATCTTTAGGGATGGGGTTTATTTATGGCTACACCTTC. Protein product: CASSLSLGMGFIYGYTF.

This clone was observed a handful of times. The rearrangement links TRBV2 to TRBJ2-7; D is unclear. The V gene lost 4 bases and the J gene lost 2 bases, with 12 bases spanning the gap. The CDR3 length is 14 residues. Germline V gene lookup returns CDR1 SNHLY and CDR2 FYNNEI. The CDR3 is CASSAMRRPYEQYF. The CDR3 DNA sequence: TGTGCCAGCAGTGCTATGCGGCGGCCCTACGAGCAGTACTTC.